In its sample, the clone carrying this T cell receptor (beta chain) was seen a few times. This sample was taken from a study of blood T cell repertoires in COVID-19. The CDR3 contains 16 residues. With V trimmed by 2 bases and J by 4 bases, 5 bases remained unmatched. Looked up from germline, CDR1 is LNHDA and CDR2 is SQIVND (reference sequence). Profiling relied on immunoSEQ multiplex PCR, and the TCRdb table lists in-frame clones only, not all of them. This sample has hundreds of thousands of clones, with about nine tenths found just once. The sequencing input was peripheral blood. V and J are TRBV19 and TRBJ2-1, with TRBD2 matching 10 bases. This receptor was obtained from a man aged 50 to 60 with acute or convalescent COVID-19. CDR3 protein: CASSITGLAEYNEQFF. As DNA, the CDR3 is TGTGCCAGTAGTATAACAGGACTAGCGGAATACAATGAGCAGTTCTTC.